These 23 T cell receptor beta chains came from one sample sequenced in a study of shared clonotypes between healthy human individuals (dated by TCRdb to 2020 to 2022). The library was produced with the immunoSEQ multiplex PCR assay. TCRdb provides this immuneACCESS table in a form limited to in-frame rearrangements. Some clones are lacking; in checked studies, under half of them reflect an unresolved V gene, and why the rest are absent is not known. The sample table shows approximately 2.5 million clones, and approximately 94% are seen once. Jointly, the top ten make up over 0.12% of the sample. The sequenced material came from naive CD4+ T cells sorted from blood. Read against the paper, the sample's cell subset or site label means: CD45RA+ positively selected. The receptors originated from a young man in good health.

Details on this clone: The same CDR3 can be traced to other DNA sequences in this sample. This rearrangement joins TRBV5-1 to TRBJ2-2; D is undetermined. Trimming shortened V by 1 base and J by 2 bases, and 6 bases separated the two germline ends. CDR3 length: 14 amino acids. Germline V gene data show CDR1 as SGHRS and CDR2 as YFSETQ. CDR3 coding DNA: TGCGCCAGCAGCTTGACCGGAAACACCGGGGAGCTGTTTTTT. This codes for CASSLTGNTGELFF. Full variable domain (missing parts from reference TRBV5-1 and TRBJ2-2): KAGVTQTPRYLIKTRGQQVTLSCSPISGHRSVSWYQQTPGQGLQFLFEYFSETQRNKGNFPGRFSGRQFSNSRSEMNVSTLELGDSALYLCASSLTGNTGELFFGEGSRLTVL.

The chain links TRBV15 to TRBJ2-7, with D perhaps TRBD2 (6 bases). The CDR3 runs 14 residues. V was pared by 0 bases and J by 7 bases, with 13 bases between. Germline assignment: CDR1 LNHNV and CDR2 YYDKDF (reference sequence). The chain's CDR3 is CATSRDMGGGEQYF. CDR3 coding DNA: TGTGCCACCAGCAGAGATATGGGGGGAGGTGAGCAGTACTTC.

This chain joins TRBV7-6 and TRBJ1-6; D is possibly TRBD1 (6 bases). V lost 0 bases and J lost 11, with 14 bases in between. The CDR3 covers 15 residues. Germline V gene sequence: CDR1 SGHVS, CDR2 FNYEAQ. The CDR3 protein is CASSLAGGVSTPLHF. The CDR3 nucleotides are TGTGCCAGCAGCTTAGCAGGGGGGGTTTCGACACCCCTCCACTTT.

This clone was recorded once. The chain uses TRBV6-6 and TRBJ2-3, with 7 bases matching TRBD1. This CDR3 is built from 15 residues. The germline V gene encodes CDR1 MNHNY and CDR2 SVGAGI (reference sequence). J gave up 6 bases and V 6 bases, and 12 bases lay outside the gene matches. This chain's CDR3 is CASSYEQGNGDTQYF. The CDR3, as DNA: TGTGCCAGCAGCTACGAACAGGGGAATGGCGATACGCAGTATTTT.

V and J are TRBV5-4 and TRBJ2-5, with 8 bases lining up with TRBD1. Unmatched junction bases numbered 11, after V lost 3 bases and J lost 7 bases. CDR3 size: 15 residues. CDR1 SGHNT and CDR2 YYREEE come from the germline V gene (reference sequence). CDR3 DNA sequence: TGTGCCAGCAGCTCAGACAGGGGTGTAATGGGGACCCAGTACTTC. It yields the protein CASSSDRGVMGTQYF.

V gene TRBV7-9 combines with J gene TRBJ2-5; 8 bases line up with TRBD1. J gave up 5 bases and V 5 bases, and 7 bases lay outside the gene matches. The CDR3 has 14 amino acids. Looked up from germline, CDR1 is SEHNR and CDR2 is FQNEAQ (reference sequence). DNA for the CDR3: TGTGCCAGCAGCGACCGCAGGGGGCGGGAGACCCAGTACTTC. Amino acids: CASSDRRGRETQYF.

J is TRBJ2-1 and V is TRBV4-3, with no clear D. This CDR3 spans 17 amino acids. Germline loops: CDR1 LGHNA, CDR2 YSLEER. Trimming shortened V by 2 bases and J by 0 bases, and 14 bases separated the two germline ends. The CDR3 loop is CASSQFRLSISYNEQFF. Here the CDR3 DNA reads TGCGCCAGCAGCCAATTCAGGCTTTCCATCTCCTACAATGAGCAGTTCTTC.

This chain links TRBV6-6 with TRBJ2-5, with D maybe TRBD2 (5 bases). Deletions cut 6 bases from V and 3 bases from J, with 11 bases between. This CDR3 is 13 amino acids long. Germline V lookup: CDR1 MNHNY, CDR2 SVGAGI (reference sequence). CDR3 DNA: TGTGCCAGCAGCCGAGGACTTAAAGAGACCCAGTACTTC. This sequence encodes CASSRGLKETQYF.

This clone was seen just once. This rearrangement joins TRBV2 to TRBJ1-3; D call uncertain. Germline CDR1 reads SNHLY; CDR2 reads FYNNEI. Trimming cost V 6 bases and J 1 base, with 7 bases left between them. CDR3 size: 13 residues. Here the CDR3 reads CASRVGSGNTIYF. CDR3 nucleotide sequence: TGTGCCAGCAGAGTAGGATCTGGAAACACCATATATTTT.

J is TRBJ1-5 and V is TRBV11-2, with unresolved D. The CDR3 spans 14 residues. The V gene's germline CDR1 is SGHAT and CDR2 FQNNGV. V lost 0 bases to trimming and J lost 4 bases, with 7 bases between them. The CDR3 DNA reads as TGTGCCAGCAGCTTAGATCCGGGGAATCAGCCCCAGCATTTT. Residues: CASSLDPGNQPQHF.

This chain uses TRBV10-2 with TRBJ2-5; D uncertain. Trimming removed 5 bases at V and 0 bases at J, with 4 bases between. The CDR3 is 12 residues long. Germline V gene data show CDR1 as WSHSY and CDR2 as SAAADI. In DNA form, the CDR3 reads TGCGCCAGCAGTCCGCACCAAGAGACCCAGTACTTC. It encodes CASSPHQETQYF.

The V gene is TRBV7-2, the J gene TRBJ2-3; no reliable D call. Germline CDR1 and CDR2: SGHTA and FQGNSA. The CDR3 has 15 residues. V shed 1 base and J shed 0 bases, with 8 bases lying between them. DNA of the CDR3: TGTGCCAGCAGCTTAGGCCTAACTAGCACAGATACGCAGTATTTT. This sequence encodes CASSLGLTSTDTQYF.

The J gene is TRBJ2-3, the V gene TRBV5-8, with D perhaps matching TRBD2 (6 bases). CDR3 size: 15 residues. V lost 1 base to trimming and J lost 3 bases, with 12 bases between them. CDR1 and CDR2 from the germline V gene are SGHTS and YDEGEE. The DNA for the CDR3 is TGTGCCAGCAGCTTGTTAGCGGCCGGGACAGATACGCAGTATTTT. It encodes CASSLLAAGTDTQYF.

The chain uses TRBV10-3 and TRBJ2-7; D remains unclear. The CDR3 covers 14 residues. The V gene's germline CDR1 is ENHRY and CDR2 SYGVKD. The V end lost 4 bases, the J end lost 2 bases, and 12 bases lay between the germline ends. The chain's CDR3 is CAISVGGSTYEQYF. The CDR3, as DNA: TGTGCCATCAGTGTCGGCGGCTCAACCTACGAGCAGTACTTC.

The chain uses TRBV5-4 and TRBJ1-2; TRBD1 agrees at 8 bases. V was clipped by 0 bases and J by 3 bases; unmatched bases: 1. This CDR3 is built from 14 residues. CDR1 SGHNT and CDR2 YYREEE come from the germline V gene (reference sequence). CDR3 in amino acids: CASSLGTGYYGYTF. For the CDR3, the DNA is TGTGCCAGCAGCTTGGGGACAGGGTACTATGGCTACACCTTC.

The rearrangement joins TRBV15 to TRBJ2-3; a possible D gene is TRBD2 (5 bases). V was pared by 1 base and J by 0 bases, with 14 bases between. CDR3 length equals 17 residues. CDR1 LNHNV and CDR2 YYDKDF come from the germline V gene (reference sequence). The CDR3 protein is CATSRAIRSGSTDTQYF. The CDR3 DNA sequence: TGTGCCACCAGCAGAGCAATACGGAGCGGTAGCACAGATACGCAGTATTTT.

This clone was found once. The V and J genes are TRBV10-2 and TRBJ2-3, with 10 positions matching TRBD2. The trim removed 10 bases at V and 2 bases at J, leaving 9 bases unmatched. The CDR3 is 15 amino acids. The germline gives CDR1 WSHSY, CDR2 SAAADI. The chain's CDR3 is CATHSLAGDTDTQYF. The CDR3 coding sequence is TGCGCCACCCACAGCCTAGCGGGGGACACAGATACGCAGTATTTT.

The chain couples TRBV27 to TRBJ2-1, with 8 bases aligning to TRBD2. The V gene end was trimmed by 5 bases and the J gene end by 8 bases; junction bases not matched to a gene: 14. The CDR3 runs to 16 residues. Germline V gene data show CDR1 as MNHEY and CDR2 as SMNVEV (reference sequence). As DNA, the CDR3 is TGTGCCAGCAGTCCGTTGTTCAGCGGGAGAGCCCATGAGCAGTTCTTC. Translated, it gives CASSPLFSGRAHEQFF.

In nucleotides, the CDR3 is TGTGCCAGCAGTCTTGGCGCAGGGGGGTATGAGCAGTACTTC. Protein: CASSLGAGGYEQYF. The chain combines TRBV5-6 with TRBJ2-7; TRBD1 is a possible D gene (7 bases). Germline CDR1 SGHDT, CDR2 YYEEEE. Trimming stripped 5 bases from V and 7 bases from J, with 19 bases between. The CDR3 loop spans 14 amino acids.

The chain links TRBV5-4 to TRBJ1-2, with TRBD1 as a possible D gene (6 bases). Looked up from germline, CDR1 is SGHNT and CDR2 is YYREEE (reference sequence). The V end lost 4 bases, the J end lost 8 bases, and 18 bases lay between the germline ends. This CDR3 region has 14 residues. The CDR3 coding sequence is TGTGCCAGCAGCCTTGGAGGGGGTATTGTGGGCTACACCTTC. Translation gives CASSLGGGIVGYTF.

The rearrangement links TRBV5-1 to TRBJ1-4; D is unclear. Trimming stripped 1 base from V and 3 bases from J, with 4 bases between. The V gene's germline CDR1 is SGHRS and CDR2 YFSETQ. This CDR3 is built from 13 residues. CDR3 in DNA: TGCGCCAGCAGCTTGTCACCTAATGAAAAACTGTTTTTT. Protein sequence: CASSLSPNEKLFF.

The chain links TRBV27 to TRBJ1-2, with 8 bases fitting TRBD1. The V gene end was trimmed by 6 bases and the J gene end by 0 bases; junction bases not matched to a gene: 6. The V gene's germline CDR1 is MNHEY and CDR2 SMNVEV (reference sequence). The CDR3 runs to 15 residues. The DNA of the CDR3 is TGTGCCAGCAGCCCTAGGACAGGGACTAACTATGGCTACACCTTC. Its translation: CASSPRTGTNYGYTF.

On this clone: Distinct nucleotide sequences in the sample also encode this CDR3. This chain joins TRBV2 and TRBJ2-7; 10 bases are shared with TRBD1. V shed 4 bases and J 3 bases; nucleotides not matched to a gene: 0. The V gene's germline CDR1 is SNHLY and CDR2 FYNNEI. This CDR3 region has 13 residues. The CDR3 DNA is TGTGCCAGCAGTGGGGACAGGGGCTACGAGCAGTACTTC. Its protein product is CASSGDRGYEQYF.